Shown below are 5 T cell receptor beta chains from a single sample sequenced in a study of control samples from healthy donors and cancer patients. The data were produced by immunoSEQ multiplex PCR, yet TCRdb's version contains in-frame clones alone and is incomplete. The table shows 100,000 to 150,000 clones, with over 75% occurring only once. The sequenced sample was blood. The source of these receptors is a man aged 35 to 55 in good health.

J is TRBJ1-5 and V is TRBV5-1, with 9 bases aligning to TRBD1. Per germline, CDR1 SGHRS and CDR2 YFSETQ. V was pared by 0 bases and J by 6 bases, with 4 bases of the junction left unmatched. The CDR3 has 15 amino acids. In nucleotides, the CDR3 is TGCGCCAGCAGCTTGGAGGGGACAGGGAGTCAGCCCCAGCATTTT. This gives the protein CASSLEGTGSQPQHF.

This clone was seen a handful of times. CDR3 protein: CASSPVGGLIYEQYF. In nucleotides, the CDR3 is TGTGCCAGCAGTCCGGTGGGGGGACTTATTTACGAGCAGTACTTC. The chain employs TRBV14 and TRBJ2-7; weak D call: TRBD2 (6 bases). The V gene lost 6 bases and the J gene lost 4 bases, with 19 bases spanning the gap. Germline CDR1 reads SGHDN; CDR2 reads FVKESK. The CDR3 is made up of 15 amino acids.

This sequence joins TRBV30 and TRBJ1-5; D is unresolved. V was trimmed by 3 bases and J by 7 bases, leaving 13 bases between them. This CDR3 region has 13 residues. CDR1 GTSNPN and CDR2 SVGIG come from the germline V gene (reference sequence). Here the CDR3 reads CAWSNRPGQPQHF. The DNA of the CDR3 is TGTGCCTGGAGCAACCGACCAGGACAGCCCCAGCATTTT.

This clone has only a few counts. The V call is TRBV25-1, the J call TRBJ1-1; D is uncertain. Germline assignment: CDR1 MGHDK and CDR2 SYGVNS. Deletions cut 3 bases from V and 2 bases from J, with 7 bases between. The CDR3 is 13 amino acids. CDR3 sequence (DNA): TGTGCCAGCAGTGATGGGGTTAACACTGAAGCTTTCTTT. It encodes CASSDGVNTEAFF.

The chain recombines TRBV19 with TRBJ1-4; 7 nucleotides line up with TRBD1. The CDR3 has 14 amino acids. Germline CDR1 and CDR2: LNHDA and SQIVND (reference sequence). V shed 4 bases and J 7 bases; nucleotides not matched to a gene: 6. CDR3 residues: CASSTTGTVEKLFF. CDR3 sequence (DNA): TGTGCCAGTAGTACGACTGGGACAGTTGAAAAACTGTTTTTT.